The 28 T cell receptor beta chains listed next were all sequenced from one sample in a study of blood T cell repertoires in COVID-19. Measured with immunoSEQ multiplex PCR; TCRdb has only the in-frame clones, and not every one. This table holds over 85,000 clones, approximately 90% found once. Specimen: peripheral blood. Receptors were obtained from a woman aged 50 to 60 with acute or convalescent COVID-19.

The chain's CDR3 is CASSDSGIPYNEQFF. The CDR3 DNA reads as TGTGCCAGCAGTGATAGCGGGATCCCCTACAATGAGCAGTTCTTC. The rearrangement links TRBV28 to TRBJ2-1, with 8 bases matching TRBD2. CDR1 MDHEN and CDR2 SYDVKM come from the germline V gene. With V trimmed by 5 bases and J by 2 bases, 5 bases remained unmatched. This CDR3 contains 15 residues.

The CDR3 loop is CASSPPSGGARAFF. Written as DNA, the CDR3 is TGTGCCAGCTCACCACCATCAGGGGGTGCGAGAGCTTTCTTT. The chain couples TRBV18 to TRBJ1-1; 7 bases agree with TRBD1. CDR1 and CDR2 from the germline V gene are KGHSH and LQKENI. The V segment lost 0 bases and the J segment 10 bases; nucleotides outside the gene matches: 8. This CDR3 is 14 amino acids long.

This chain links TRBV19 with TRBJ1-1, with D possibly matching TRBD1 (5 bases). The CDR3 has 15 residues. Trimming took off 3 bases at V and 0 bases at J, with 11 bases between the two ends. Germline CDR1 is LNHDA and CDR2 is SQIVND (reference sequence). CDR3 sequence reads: CASSMRGTVNTEAFF. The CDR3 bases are TGTGCCAGTAGTATGCGCGGGACGGTGAACACTGAAGCTTTCTTT.

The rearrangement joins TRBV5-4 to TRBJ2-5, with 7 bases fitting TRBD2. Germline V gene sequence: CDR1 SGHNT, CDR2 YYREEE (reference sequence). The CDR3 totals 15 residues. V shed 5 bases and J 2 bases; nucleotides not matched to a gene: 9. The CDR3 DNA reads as TGTGCCAGCAGTAAGGGAGGGCAGACACAAGAGACCCAGTACTTC. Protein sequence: CASSKGGQTQETQYF.

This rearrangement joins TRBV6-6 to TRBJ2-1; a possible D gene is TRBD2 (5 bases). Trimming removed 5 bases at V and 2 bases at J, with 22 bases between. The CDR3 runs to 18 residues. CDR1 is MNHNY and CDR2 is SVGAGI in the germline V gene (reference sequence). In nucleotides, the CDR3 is TGTGCCAGCAGTCTGGCACTAAGCGGCGGTCGTGCCTACAATGAGCAGTTCTTC. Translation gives CASSLALSGGRAYNEQFF.

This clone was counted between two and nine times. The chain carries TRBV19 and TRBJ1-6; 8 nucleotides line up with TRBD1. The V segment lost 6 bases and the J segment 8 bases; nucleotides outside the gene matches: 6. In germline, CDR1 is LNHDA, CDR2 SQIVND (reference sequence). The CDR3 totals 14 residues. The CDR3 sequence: CASRPQGADSPLHF. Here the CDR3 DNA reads TGTGCCAGTAGGCCCCAGGGGGCGGATTCACCCCTCCACTTT. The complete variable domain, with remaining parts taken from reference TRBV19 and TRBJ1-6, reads DGGITQSPKYLFRKEGQNVTLSCEQNLNHDAMYWYRQDPGQGLRLIYYSQIVNDFQKGDIAEGYSVSREKKESFPLTVTSAQKNPTAFYLCASRPQGADSPLHFGNGTRLTVT.

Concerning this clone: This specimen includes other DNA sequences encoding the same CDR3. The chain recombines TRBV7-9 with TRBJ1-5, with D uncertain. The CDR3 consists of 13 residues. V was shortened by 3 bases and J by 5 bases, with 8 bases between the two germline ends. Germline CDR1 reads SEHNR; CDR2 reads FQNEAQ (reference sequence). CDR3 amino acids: CASSLEQHQPQHF. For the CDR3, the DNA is TGTGCCAGCAGCTTGGAACAGCATCAGCCCCAGCATTTT.

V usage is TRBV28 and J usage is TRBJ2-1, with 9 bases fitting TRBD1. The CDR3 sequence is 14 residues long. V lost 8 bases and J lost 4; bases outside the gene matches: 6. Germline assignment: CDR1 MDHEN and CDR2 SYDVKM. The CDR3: CASLLGQGYNEQFF. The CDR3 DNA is TGTGCCAGCTTGCTGGGACAGGGATACAATGAGCAGTTCTTC.

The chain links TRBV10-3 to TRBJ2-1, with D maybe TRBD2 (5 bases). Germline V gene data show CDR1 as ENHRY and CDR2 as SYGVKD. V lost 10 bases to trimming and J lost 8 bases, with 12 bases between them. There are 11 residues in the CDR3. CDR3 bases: TGTGCCACTGGTTCGCGGGATGAGCAGTTCTTC. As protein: CATGSRDEQFF.

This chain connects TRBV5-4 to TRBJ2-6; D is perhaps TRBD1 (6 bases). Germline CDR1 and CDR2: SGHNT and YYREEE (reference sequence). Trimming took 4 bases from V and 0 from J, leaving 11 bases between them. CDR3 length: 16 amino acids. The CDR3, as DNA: TGTGCCAGCAGCCTGGACAGATCCTCTGGGGCCAACGTCCTGACTTTC. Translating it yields CASSLDRSSGANVLTF.

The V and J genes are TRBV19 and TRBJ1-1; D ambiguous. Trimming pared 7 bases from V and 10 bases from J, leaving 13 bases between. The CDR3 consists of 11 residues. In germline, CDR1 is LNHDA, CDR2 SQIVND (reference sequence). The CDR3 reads CASNMGIGAFF. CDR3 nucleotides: TGTGCCAGTAATATGGGCATCGGAGCTTTCTTT. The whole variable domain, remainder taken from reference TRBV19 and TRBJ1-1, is DGGITQSPKYLFRKEGQNVTLSCEQNLNHDAMYWYRQDPGQGLRLIYYSQIVNDFQKGDIAEGYSVSREKKESFPLTVTSAQKNPTAFYLCASNMGIGAFFGQGTRLTVV.

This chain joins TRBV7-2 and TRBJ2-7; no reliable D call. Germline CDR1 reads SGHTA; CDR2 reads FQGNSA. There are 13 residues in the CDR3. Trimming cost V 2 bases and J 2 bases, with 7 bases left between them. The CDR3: CASSLTNTYEQYF. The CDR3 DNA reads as TGTGCCAGCAGCTTAACCAACACCTACGAGCAGTACTTC.

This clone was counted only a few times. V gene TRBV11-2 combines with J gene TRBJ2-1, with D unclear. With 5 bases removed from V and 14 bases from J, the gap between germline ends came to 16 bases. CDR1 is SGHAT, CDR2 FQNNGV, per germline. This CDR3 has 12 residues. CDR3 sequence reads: CASSKSSVPEFF. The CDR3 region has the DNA TGTGCCAGCAGCAAGAGTTCGGTACCGGAGTTCTTC.

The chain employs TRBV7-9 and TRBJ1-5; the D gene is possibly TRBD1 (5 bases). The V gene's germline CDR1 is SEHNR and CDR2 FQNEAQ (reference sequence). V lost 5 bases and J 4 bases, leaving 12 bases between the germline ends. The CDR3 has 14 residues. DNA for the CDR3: TGTGCCAGCAGCCGGGCAGGGTCAAATCAGCCCCAGCATTTT. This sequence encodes CASSRAGSNQPQHF.

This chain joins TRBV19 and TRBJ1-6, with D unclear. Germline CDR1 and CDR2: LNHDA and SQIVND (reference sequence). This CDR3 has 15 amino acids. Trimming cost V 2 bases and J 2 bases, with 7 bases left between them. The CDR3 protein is CASSIQTAYNSPLHF. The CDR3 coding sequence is TGTGCCAGTAGTATACAAACGGCCTATAATTCACCCCTCCACTTT.

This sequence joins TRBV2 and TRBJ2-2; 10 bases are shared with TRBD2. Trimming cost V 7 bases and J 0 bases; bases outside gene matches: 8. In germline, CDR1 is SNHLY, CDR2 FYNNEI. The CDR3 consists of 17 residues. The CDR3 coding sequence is TGTGCCAGCAAATGGACTAGCGGAGTTACGAACACCGGGGAGCTGTTTTTT. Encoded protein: CASKWTSGVTNTGELFF.

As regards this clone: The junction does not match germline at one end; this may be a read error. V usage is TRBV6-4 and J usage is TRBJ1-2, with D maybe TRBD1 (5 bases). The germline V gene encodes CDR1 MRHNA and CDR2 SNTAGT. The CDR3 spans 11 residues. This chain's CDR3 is CASSDVRAAFF. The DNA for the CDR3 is TGTGCCAGCAGTGACGTCAGGGCTGCCTTCTTC.

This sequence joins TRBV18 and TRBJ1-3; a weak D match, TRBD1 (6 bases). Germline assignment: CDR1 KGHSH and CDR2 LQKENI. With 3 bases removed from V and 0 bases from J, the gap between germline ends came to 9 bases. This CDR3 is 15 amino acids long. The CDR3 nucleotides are TGTGCCAGCTCACCCTCGACAGGCTCTGGAAACACCATATATTTT. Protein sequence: CASSPSTGSGNTIYF.

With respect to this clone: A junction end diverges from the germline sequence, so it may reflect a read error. CDR3 region: CASSSPGFGITEAFF. The CDR3 nucleotides are TGTGCCAGCAGCTCGCCAGGGTTTGGGATCACTGAAGCTTTCTTC. This chain links TRBV5-4 with TRBJ1-1; TRBD1 is a possible D gene (5 bases). The germline V gene encodes CDR1 SGHNT and CDR2 YYREEE (reference sequence). This CDR3 is 15 amino acids long.

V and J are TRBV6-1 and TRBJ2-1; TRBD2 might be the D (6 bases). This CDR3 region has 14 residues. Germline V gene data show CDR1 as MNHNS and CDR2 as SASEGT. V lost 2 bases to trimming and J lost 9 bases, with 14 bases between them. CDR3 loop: CASSEKNSGSEQFF. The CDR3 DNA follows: TGTGCCAGCAGTGAAAAAAACTCCGGGAGTGAGCAGTTCTTC.

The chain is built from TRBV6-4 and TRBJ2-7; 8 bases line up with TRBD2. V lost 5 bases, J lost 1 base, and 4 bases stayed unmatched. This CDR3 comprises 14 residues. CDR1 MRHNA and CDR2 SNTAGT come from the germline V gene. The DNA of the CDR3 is TGTGCCAGCAGTCCGACTAGCGCGTCCTACGAGCAGTACTTC. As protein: CASSPTSASYEQYF.

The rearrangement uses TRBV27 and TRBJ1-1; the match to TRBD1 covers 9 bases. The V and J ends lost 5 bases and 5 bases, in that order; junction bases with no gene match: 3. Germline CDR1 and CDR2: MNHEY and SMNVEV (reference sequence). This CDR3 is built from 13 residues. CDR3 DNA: TGTGCCAGCAGTCGCGACAGGGGGACTGAAGCTTTCTTT. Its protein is CASSRDRGTEAFF.

In nucleotides, the CDR3 is TGTGCCAGCTCCCAAGGACAGAAAAAGCAGTTCTTC. This codes for CASSQGQKKQFF. The rearrangement uses TRBV18 and TRBJ2-1; TRBD1 is a possible D gene (6 bases). The germline CDR1 and CDR2 sequences are KGHSH and LQKENI. The V end lost 6 bases, the J end lost 11 bases, and 14 bases lay between the germline ends. The CDR3 totals 12 residues.

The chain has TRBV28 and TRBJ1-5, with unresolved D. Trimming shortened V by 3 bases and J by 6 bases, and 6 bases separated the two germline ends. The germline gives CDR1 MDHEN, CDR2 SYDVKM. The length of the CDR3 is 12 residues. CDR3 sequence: CASSFVGQPQHF. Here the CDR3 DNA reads TGTGCCAGCAGTTTCGTCGGTCAGCCCCAGCATTTT.

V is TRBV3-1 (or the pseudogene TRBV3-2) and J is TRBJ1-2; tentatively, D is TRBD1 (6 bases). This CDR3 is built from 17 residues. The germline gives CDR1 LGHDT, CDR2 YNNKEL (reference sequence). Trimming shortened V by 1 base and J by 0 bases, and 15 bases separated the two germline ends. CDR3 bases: TGTGCCAGCAGCCAAGTCTCATCAGGGGCTTCTAACTATGGCTACACCTTC. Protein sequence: CASSQVSSGASNYGYTF.

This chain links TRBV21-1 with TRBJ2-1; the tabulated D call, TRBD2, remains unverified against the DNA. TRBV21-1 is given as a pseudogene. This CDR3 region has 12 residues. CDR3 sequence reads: CASSKAAGEQFF. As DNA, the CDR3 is TGTGCCAGCAGCAAAGCGGCGGGAGAGCAGTTCTTC.

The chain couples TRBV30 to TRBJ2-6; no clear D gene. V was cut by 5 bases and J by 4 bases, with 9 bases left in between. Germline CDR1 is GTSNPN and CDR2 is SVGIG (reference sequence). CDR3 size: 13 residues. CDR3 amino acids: CAWSVAGANVLTF. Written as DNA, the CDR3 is TGTGCCTGGTCGGTCGCCGGGGCCAACGTCCTGACTTTC.

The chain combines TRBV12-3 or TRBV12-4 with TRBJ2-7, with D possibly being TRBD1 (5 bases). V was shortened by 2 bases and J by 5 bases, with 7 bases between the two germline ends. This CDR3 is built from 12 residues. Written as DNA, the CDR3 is TGTGCCAGCAGTTTACAGGGTAACGAGCAGTACTTC. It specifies CASSLQGNEQYF.